These T cell receptor beta chains were read from a single sample in a study of blood T cell repertoires in COVID-19. Produced via immunoSEQ multiplex PCR; TCRdb's table is partial and in-frame only. This table has around 300,000 clones, over 70% appearing once. Sequencing input: peripheral blood. These receptors were obtained from a young man with active or convalescent COVID-19. CDR3s include the opening cysteine and the closing phenylalanine or tryptophan. The D gene is left open where the match is weak. A clone size is listed for some rows: how often the clone was seen (once, few, many), or a class if it is expanded.

D gene	V gene	J gene	clone size	CDR3 protein	CDR3 DNA
TRBD2	TRBV29-1	TRBJ2-3	once	CSVGGLVGDTQYF	TGCAGCGTTGGGGGACTAGTAGGAGATACGCAGTATTTT
TRBD2	TRBV28	TRBJ2-3	.	CASSLGGRAETQYF	TGTGCCAGCAGTCTCGGCGGGAGGGCCGAGACGCAGTATTTT
.	TRBV7-2	TRBJ1-1	.	CASSLGGSGGTEAFF	TGTGCCAGCAGCTTAGGAGGGTCTGGCGGCACTGAAGCTTTCTTT
TRBD1	TRBV28	TRBJ2-2	.	CASSLLDRVGELFF	TGTGCCAGCAGTTTACTGGACAGGGTGGGGGAGCTGTTTTTT
TRBD2	TRBV10-3	TRBJ2-1	.	CAISGGTSVDYNEQFF	TGTGCCATCAGTGGGGGGACTAGCGTCGATTACAATGAGCAGTTCTTC
.	TRBV5-5	TRBJ2-1	.	CASSLAGEQFF	TGTGCCAGCAGCTTGGCAGGCGAGCAGTTCTTC
TRBD2	TRBV6-4	TRBJ2-1	.	CASSDSTSGEQFF	TGTGCCAGCAGTGACTCGACTAGCGGTGAGCAGTTCTTC
.	TRBV10-3	TRBJ1-5	.	CASSGVYNQPQHF	TGTGCCAGCTCAGGGGTTTACAATCAGCCCCAGCATTTT
TRBD1	TRBV6-2/TRBV6-3	TRBJ1-5	.	CASSWDRGTQPQHF	TGTGCCAGCAGTTGGGACAGGGGGACTCAGCCCCAGCATTTT
.	TRBV18	TRBJ1-4	.	CATSLRGTNEKLFF	TGTGCCACCTCACTGAGGGGGACAAATGAAAAACTGTTTTTT
TRBD2	TRBV20-1	TRBJ2-7	.	CSASRRAGGSYEQYF	TGCAGTGCTAGTCGCCGGGCGGGGGGGTCCTACGAGCAGTACTTC
.	TRBV4-2	TRBJ1-4	.	CASSPRQATTNEKLFF	TGTGCCAGCAGCCCCAGACAGGCCACAACTAATGAAAAACTGTTTTTT
.	TRBV9	TRBJ2-2	.	CASSPTSRAGELFF	TGTGCCAGCAGCCCAACCTCCAGGGCCGGGGAGCTGTTTTTT
.	TRBV5-8	TRBJ1-1	.	CASSLVATLGVGGAFF	TGTGCCAGCAGCTTGGTGGCGACCCTAGGGGTTGGTGGGGCTTTCTTT
TRBD2	TRBV7-8	TRBJ2-7	.	CASSLVSGTSGTGEQYF	TGTGCCAGCAGCTTAGTCTCGGGGACTAGCGGTACGGGTGAGCAGTACTTC
.	TRBV7-3	TRBJ1-2	.	CASSPMPANYGYTF	TGTGCCAGCAGCCCCATGCCAGCTAACTATGGCTACACCTTC
.	TRBV27	TRBJ1-1	.	CASSLSGGWVTEAFF	TGTGCCAGCAGTTTATCGGGGGGTTGGGTGACTGAAGCTTTCTTT
.	TRBV7-2	TRBJ2-3	.	CASSLRTARADTQYF	TGTGCCAGCAGCCTTCGGACCGCGCGGGCAGATACGCAGTATTTT
TRBD1	TRBV24-1	TRBJ2-5	.	CATSDFPAERQGQETQYF	TGTGCCACCAGTGATTTCCCGGCTGAGAGACAGGGCCAAGAGACCCAGTACTTC
.	TRBV19	TRBJ1-3	.	CASSIEAGFSGNTIYF	TGTGCCAGTAGTATAGAGGCGGGGTTCTCTGGAAACACCATATATTTT
.	TRBV3-1/TRBV3-2	TRBJ2-7	.	CASSQAGHLLYEQYF	TGTGCCAGCAGCCAAGCGGGACACCTTCTATACGAGCAGTACTTC
TRBD1	TRBV5-1	TRBJ1-2	.	CASSVRDSYGYTF	TGCGCCAGCAGCGTCCGGGACAGCTATGGCTACACCTTC
TRBD2	TRBV6-2/TRBV6-3	TRBJ2-7	.	CASTPLRREGYEQYF	TGTGCCAGCACCCCGCTGCGGCGGGAGGGCTACGAGCAGTACTTC
.	TRBV24-1	TRBJ2-2	few	CATSDRVQPGTGELFF	TGTGCCACCAGTGATCGGGTACAACCTGGTACCGGGGAGCTGTTTTTT
.	TRBV7-9	TRBJ2-3	.	CASSLDYSTDTQYF	TGTGCCAGCAGCTTGGACTATAGTACAGATACGCAGTATTTT
TRBD1	TRBV11-2	TRBJ2-3	.	CASSLDRITGGTDTQYF	TGTGCCAGCAGCTTAGATCGGATCACAGGGGGCACAGATACGCAGTATTTT
.	TRBV29-1	TRBJ1-1	.	CSAGLLNTEAFF	TGCAGCGCGGGACTTCTGAACACTGAAGCTTTCTTT
.	TRBV10-3	TRBJ2-1	.	CAISESGVNYYNEQFF	TGTGCCATCAGTGAGTCCGGGGTAAACTACTACAATGAGCAGTTCTTC
TRBD2	TRBV5-4	TRBJ2-7	few	CASSPTSGGSYEQYF	TGTGCCAGCAGCCCGACTAGCGGGGGCTCCTACGAGCAGTACTTC